This TCR beta chain derives from a study of T cell repertoires in cytomegalovirus infection (dated by TCRdb to 2018 to 2020). For context, the study as a whole: Because public TCR beta signatures pointed to carriage of CMV infection together with the matching HLA type, the HLA type of each donor mattered for the analysis. Findings and caveats that apply to the study as a whole: In both this cohort and an independent cohort of several hundred donors, the cumulative frequency of public TCR beta family members distinguished carriers of CMV infection plus the relevant HLA type. The ex vivo response was dominated by HLA-C-restricted CMV-specific TCR beta clonotypes, and the single most frequent clonotype in two of eight donors was supplied by these HLA-C-restricted clonotypes.

Reading the germline V gene gives CDR1 SQVTM and CDR2 ANQGSEA. Including the terminal cysteine and phenylalanine, the CDR3 comprises 16 residues. Only the CDR3 portion is preserved as DNA: 48 bases, with reading frame beginning at the first base. V lost 7 bases and J lost 6 bases, and the count of bases not matched to a germline gene is 18. This clonotype was counted a few times. Its antigen target is currently unknown. Per-nucleotide qualities are absent, and no much larger clonotype sits a single base away. The sample was run on an Illumina HiSeq 1500. TCRdb cleaned the public reads at Q25 with fastp, built clones with MiXCR and kept in-frame beta chains. Duplicate CDR3 protein sequences are folded into a single record with the most common DNA and genes. Present in this sample are about 450,000 distinct CDR3 sequences, approximately 33% of which were seen just once. The ten biggest clones cover approximately 15% of the sample.

The sample was PBMCs. This sequence was found in a human donor in good health (CMV status not recorded). Some clones in this sample may be carry-over from other donors' samples. The chain links TRBV29-1 with TRBJ2-3; TRBD2 aligns with 8 central bases. The CDR3 protein: CSGVQIAGSRGDTQYF. Here is the DNA: TGCAGCGGGGTACAGATAGCGGGGAGCCGGGGTGATACGCAGTATTTT.